This record looks at one T cell receptor (beta chain) sequence and its context. V lost 3 bases and J lost 4, with 19 bases in between. The CDR3 consists of 17 residues. Germline loops: CDR1 MDHEN, CDR2 SYDVKM. The data stem from a study of blood T cell repertoires in COVID-19. Sequenced by immunoSEQ multiplex PCR; TCRdb stores in-frame clones only, minus some. The table records some 170,000 clones, approximately 87% of them present only once. The receptor was derived from a woman aged 70 to 79 with COVID-19, enrolled during active disease. The V and J genes are TRBV28 and TRBJ2-1; possible D gene TRBD2, 6 bases. Material: peripheral blood. The CDR3, as DNA: TGTGCCAGCAGTTTTTCCCCAAGTACCCGGGGGTACAATGAGCAGTTCTTC. It yields the protein CASSFSPSTRGYNEQFF.